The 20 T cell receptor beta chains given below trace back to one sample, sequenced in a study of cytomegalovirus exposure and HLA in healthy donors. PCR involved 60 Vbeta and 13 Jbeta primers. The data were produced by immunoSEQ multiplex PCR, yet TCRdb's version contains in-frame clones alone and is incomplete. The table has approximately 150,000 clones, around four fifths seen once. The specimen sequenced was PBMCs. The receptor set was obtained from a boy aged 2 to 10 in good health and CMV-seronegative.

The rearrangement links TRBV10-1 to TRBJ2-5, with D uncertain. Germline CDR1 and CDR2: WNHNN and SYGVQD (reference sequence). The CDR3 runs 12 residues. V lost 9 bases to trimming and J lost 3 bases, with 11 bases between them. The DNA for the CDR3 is TGCGCCAGTGTAGATAAAAAAGAGACCCAGTACTTC. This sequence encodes CASVDKKETQYF.

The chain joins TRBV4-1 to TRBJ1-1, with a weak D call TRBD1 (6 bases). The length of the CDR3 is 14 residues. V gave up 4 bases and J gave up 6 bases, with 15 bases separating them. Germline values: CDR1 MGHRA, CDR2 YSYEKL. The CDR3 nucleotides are TGCGCCAGCAGCCTATACGAGGGGGAATCTGAAGCTTTCTTT. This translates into CASSLYEGESEAFF.

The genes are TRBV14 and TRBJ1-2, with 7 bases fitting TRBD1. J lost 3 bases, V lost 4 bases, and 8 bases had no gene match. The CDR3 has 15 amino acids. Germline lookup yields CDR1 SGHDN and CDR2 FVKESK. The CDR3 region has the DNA TGTGCCAGCAGCCCCCGAAGACAGGGCGACTATGGCTACACCTTC. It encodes CASSPRRQGDYGYTF.

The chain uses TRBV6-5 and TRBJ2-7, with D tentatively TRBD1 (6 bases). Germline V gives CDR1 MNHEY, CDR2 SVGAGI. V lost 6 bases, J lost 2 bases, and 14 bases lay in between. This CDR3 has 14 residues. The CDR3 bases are TGTGCCAGCAGCTCAGGACAGTTTACCTACGAGCAGTACTTC. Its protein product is CASSSGQFTYEQYF.

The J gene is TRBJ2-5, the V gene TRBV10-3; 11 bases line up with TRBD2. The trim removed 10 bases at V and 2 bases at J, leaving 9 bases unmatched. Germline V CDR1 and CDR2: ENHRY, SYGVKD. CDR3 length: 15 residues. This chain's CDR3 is CATAGTSGYQETQYF. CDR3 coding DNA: TGTGCCACCGCCGGGACTAGCGGTTATCAAGAGACCCAGTACTTC.

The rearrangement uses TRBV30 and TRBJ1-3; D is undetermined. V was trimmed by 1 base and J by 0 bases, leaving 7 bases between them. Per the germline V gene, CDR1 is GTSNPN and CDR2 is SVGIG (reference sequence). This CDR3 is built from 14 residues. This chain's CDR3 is CAWSDSSSGNTIYF. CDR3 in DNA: TGTGCCTGGAGTGACAGCTCCTCTGGAAACACCATATATTTT.

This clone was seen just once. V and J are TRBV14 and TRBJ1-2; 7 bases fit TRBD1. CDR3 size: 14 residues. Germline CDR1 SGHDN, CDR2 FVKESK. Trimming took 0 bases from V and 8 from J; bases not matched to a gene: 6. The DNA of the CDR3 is TGTGCCAGCAGCCAAGATAGAGGGGGCAGCGGCTACACCTTC. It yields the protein CASSQDRGGSGYTF.

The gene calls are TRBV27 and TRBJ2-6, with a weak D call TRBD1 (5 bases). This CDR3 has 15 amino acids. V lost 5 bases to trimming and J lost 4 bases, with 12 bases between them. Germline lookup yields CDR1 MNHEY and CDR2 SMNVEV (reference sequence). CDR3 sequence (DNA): TGTGCCAGCAGTCTTACGACAGCAGGGGCCAACGTCCTGACTTTC. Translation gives CASSLTTAGANVLTF.

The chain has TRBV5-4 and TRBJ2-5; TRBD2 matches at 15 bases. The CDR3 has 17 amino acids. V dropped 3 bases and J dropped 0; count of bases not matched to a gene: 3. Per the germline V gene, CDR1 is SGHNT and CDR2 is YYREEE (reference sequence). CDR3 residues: CASSSGTSGGYQETQYF. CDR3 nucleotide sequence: TGTGCCAGCAGCTCAGGGACTAGCGGGGGGTACCAAGAGACCCAGTACTTC.

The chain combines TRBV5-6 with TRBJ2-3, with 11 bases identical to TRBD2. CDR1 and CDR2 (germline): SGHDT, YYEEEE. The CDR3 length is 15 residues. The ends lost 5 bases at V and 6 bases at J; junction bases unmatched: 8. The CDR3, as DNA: TGTGCCAGCAGTTTAGCGGGGGGGCGGTTTGATACGCAGTATTTT. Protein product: CASSLAGGRFDTQYF. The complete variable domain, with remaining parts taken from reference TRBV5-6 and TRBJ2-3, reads DAGVTQSPTHLIKTRGQQVTLRCSPKSGHDTVSWYQQALGQGPQFIFQYYEEEERQRGNFPDRFSGHQFPNYSSELNVNALLLGDSALYLCASSLAGGRFDTQYFGPGTRLTVL.

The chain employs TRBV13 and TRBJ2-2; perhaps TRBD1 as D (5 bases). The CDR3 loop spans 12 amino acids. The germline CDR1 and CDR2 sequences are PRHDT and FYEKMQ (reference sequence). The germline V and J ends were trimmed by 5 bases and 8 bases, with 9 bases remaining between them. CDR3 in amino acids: CASSPRQGELFF. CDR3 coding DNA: TGTGCCAGCAGCCCCAGACAGGGGGAGCTGTTTTTT.

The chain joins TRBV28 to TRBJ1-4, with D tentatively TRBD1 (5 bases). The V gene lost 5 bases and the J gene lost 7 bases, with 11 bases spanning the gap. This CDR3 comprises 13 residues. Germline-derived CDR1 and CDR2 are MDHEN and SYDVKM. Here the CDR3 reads CASSPGESEKLFF. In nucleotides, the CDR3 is TGTGCCAGCAGTCCGGGGGAAAGTGAAAAACTGTTTTTT.

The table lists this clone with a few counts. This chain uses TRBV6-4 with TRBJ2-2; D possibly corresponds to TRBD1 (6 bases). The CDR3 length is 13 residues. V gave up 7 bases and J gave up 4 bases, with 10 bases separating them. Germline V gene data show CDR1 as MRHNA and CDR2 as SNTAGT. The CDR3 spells CASTQGPTGELFF. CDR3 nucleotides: TGTGCCAGCACCCAGGGGCCCACCGGGGAGCTGTTTTTT.

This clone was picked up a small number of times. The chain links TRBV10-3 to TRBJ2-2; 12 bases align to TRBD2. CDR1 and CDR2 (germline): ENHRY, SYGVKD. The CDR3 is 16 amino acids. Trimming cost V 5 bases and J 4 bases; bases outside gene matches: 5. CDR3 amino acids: CAISRTSGEVTGELFF. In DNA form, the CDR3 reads TGTGCCATCAGTCGGACTAGCGGGGAGGTCACCGGGGAGCTGTTTTTT.

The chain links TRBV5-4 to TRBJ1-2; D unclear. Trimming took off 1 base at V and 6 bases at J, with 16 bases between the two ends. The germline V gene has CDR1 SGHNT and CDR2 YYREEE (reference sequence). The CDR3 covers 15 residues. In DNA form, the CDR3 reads TGTGCCAGCAGCTTGAATGTTGATACACCAAATGGCTACACCTTC. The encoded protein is CASSLNVDTPNGYTF.

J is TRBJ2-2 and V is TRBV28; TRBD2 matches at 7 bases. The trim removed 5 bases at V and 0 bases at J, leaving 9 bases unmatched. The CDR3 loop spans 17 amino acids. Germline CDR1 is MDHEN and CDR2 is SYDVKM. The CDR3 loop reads CASSPSPAGPNTGELFF. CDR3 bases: TGTGCCAGCAGTCCTAGCCCAGCGGGACCGAACACCGGGGAGCTGTTTTTT.

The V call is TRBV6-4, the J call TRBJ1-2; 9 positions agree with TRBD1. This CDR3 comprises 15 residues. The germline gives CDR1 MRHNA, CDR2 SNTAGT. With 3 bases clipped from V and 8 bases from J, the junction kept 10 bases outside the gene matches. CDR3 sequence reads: CASSEEGQGSAGYTF. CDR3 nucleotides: TGTGCCAGCAGTGAAGAAGGACAGGGGTCTGCCGGCTACACCTTC.

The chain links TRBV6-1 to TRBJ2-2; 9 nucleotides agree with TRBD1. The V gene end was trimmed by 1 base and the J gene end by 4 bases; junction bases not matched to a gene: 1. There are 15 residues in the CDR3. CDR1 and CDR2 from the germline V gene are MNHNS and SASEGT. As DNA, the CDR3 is TGTGCCAGCAGTGAAGAGACAGGGGGCACCGGGGAGCTGTTTTTT. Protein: CASSEETGGTGELFF.

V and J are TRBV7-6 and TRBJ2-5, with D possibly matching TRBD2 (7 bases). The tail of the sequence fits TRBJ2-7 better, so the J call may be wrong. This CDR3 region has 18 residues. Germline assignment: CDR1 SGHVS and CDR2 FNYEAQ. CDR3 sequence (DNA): TGTGCCAGCAGCTTAGAGGGGGGGGCAGATTCCGGCTCCTACGAGCAGTACTTC. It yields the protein CASSLEGGADSGSYEQYF.

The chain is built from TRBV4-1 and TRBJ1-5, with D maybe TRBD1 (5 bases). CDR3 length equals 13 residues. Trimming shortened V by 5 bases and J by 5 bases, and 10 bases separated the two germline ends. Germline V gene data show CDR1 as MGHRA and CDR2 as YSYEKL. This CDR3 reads CASSTDSYQPQHF. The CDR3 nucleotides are TGCGCCAGCAGCACCGACAGTTATCAGCCCCAGCATTTT.